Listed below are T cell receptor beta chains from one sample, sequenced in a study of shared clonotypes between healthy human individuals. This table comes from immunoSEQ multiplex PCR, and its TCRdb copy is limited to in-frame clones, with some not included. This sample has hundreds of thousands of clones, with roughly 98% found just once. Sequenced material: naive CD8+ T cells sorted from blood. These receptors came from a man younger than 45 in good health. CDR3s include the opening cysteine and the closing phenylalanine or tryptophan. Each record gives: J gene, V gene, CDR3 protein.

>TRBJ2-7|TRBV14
CASSQDTGRRYEQYF
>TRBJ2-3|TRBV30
CAWSVGAGTDTQYF
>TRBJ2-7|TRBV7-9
CASKRGNREQYF
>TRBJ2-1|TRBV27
CASSLGMKNEQFF
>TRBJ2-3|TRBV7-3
CASSPLAGVADTQYF
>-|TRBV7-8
CASSLPPGLAAYEQYF
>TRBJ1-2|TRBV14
CASSQDRGDGYGYTF
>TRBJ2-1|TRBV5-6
CASRAGSSYNEQFF
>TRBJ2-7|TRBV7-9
CASSETSLYEQYF
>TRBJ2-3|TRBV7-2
CASSLVPGRTQYF
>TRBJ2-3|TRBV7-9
CASSLVTTGDGTDTQYF
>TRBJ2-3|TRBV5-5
CASSLEWGRTDTQYF
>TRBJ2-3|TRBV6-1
CASSELAGMGTDTQYF
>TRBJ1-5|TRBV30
CAWSVRGGGNQPQHF
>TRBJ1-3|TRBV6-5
CASSYSIGHRNTIYF
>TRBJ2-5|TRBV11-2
CASSYATDRQETQYF
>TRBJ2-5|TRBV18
CASSPNRGRETQYF
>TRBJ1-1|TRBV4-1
CASSQYAATEAFF
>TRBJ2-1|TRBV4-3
CASSQDKSVNEQFF
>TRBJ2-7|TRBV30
CAWSAGTGVLEQYF
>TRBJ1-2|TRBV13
CASSLSDRVSGYTF
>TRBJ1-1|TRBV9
CASSAEGTGGNTEAFF
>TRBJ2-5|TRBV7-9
CASSPVGETQYF
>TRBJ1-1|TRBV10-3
CAISESGQGGTEAFF
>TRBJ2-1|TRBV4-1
CASSQATDGSSSYNEQFF
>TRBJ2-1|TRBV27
CASSLLPGGAYNEQFF